The clone carrying this T cell receptor (beta chain) was seen more than once but under ten times. Sequencing used immunoSEQ multiplex PCR; TCRdb keeps in-frame clones, though not all of them. Here the sample spans 250,000 to 400,000 clones, 85% being singletons. The source of the sample is a study of blood T cell repertoires in COVID-19. The CDR3 runs to 14 residues. Germline CDR1 is LGHDT and CDR2 is YNNKEL (reference sequence). The J segment lost 9 bases and the V segment lost 6 bases, leaving 4 bases of the junction unmatched. Material: PBMCs or T cells enriched from blood (not recorded which). This rearrangement joins TRBV3-1 (or the pseudogene TRBV3-2) to TRBJ1-6, with 11 positions matching TRBD1. The TCR was taken from a woman aged 25 to 39 who had been exposed to COVID-19. The CDR3 here is CASRPGTGGSPLHF. CDR3 in DNA: TGTGCCAGCAGACCCGGGACAGGGGGTTCACCCCTCCACTTT.